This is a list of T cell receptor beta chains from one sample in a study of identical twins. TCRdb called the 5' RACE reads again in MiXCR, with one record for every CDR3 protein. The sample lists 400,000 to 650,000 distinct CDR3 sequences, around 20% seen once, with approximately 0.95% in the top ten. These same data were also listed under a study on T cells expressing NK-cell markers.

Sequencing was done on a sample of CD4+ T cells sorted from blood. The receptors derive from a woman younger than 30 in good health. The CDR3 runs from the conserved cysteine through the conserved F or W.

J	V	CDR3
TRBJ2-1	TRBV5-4	CASSWGTGYNEQFF
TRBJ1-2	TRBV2	CASSEIQRGYTF
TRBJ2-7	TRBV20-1	CSARGATGTGSYEQYF
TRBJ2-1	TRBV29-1	CSVDPLAGGPYEQFF
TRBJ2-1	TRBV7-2	CASSLSGGAGVYNEQFF
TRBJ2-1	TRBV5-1	CASRPTSNTYNEQFF
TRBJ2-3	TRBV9	CASSERTGGLRDTQYF
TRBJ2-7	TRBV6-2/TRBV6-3	CASSWTDRYEQYF
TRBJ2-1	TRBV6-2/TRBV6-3	CASSYGGRSYNEQFF
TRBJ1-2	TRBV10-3	CAIRDSYGYTF
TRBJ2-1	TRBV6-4	CASSKTSPRGDEQFF
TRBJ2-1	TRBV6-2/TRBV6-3	CASSRSGTGVHNEQFF
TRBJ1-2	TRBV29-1	CSAMRQGSYTF
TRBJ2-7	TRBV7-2	CASSPRDGEEYEQYF
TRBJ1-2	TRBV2	CASSGGPGGENGYTF
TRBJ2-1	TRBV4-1	CASSQDSSGGANEQFF
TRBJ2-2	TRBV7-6	CASRNPTASGELFF
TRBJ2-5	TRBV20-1	CSASGTSGSGGLETQYF
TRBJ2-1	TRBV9	CASSVANGLAGDEQFF
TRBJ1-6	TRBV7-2	CASSFWQSNSPLHF
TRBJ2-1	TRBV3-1	CASSYPANEQFF
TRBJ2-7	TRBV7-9	CASRGGTVAYEQYF
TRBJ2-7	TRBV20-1	CSASSGAVREQYF
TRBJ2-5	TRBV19	CASSPIAGTETQYF
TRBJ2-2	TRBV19	CASRTGGATTGELFF
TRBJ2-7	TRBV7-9	CASTNSREQYF